These 32 T cell receptor beta chains came from one sample sequenced in a study of CD8+ T cells in alopecia areata listed by TCRdb under 2018. Taken with the paper, the label for time point translates to: 4 weeks on oral tofacitinib. The sample's treatment or condition label, decoded: oral pan-JAK inhibitor, 5-10 mg twice daily. The library came from the immunoSEQ multiplex PCR assay. For TCR sequencing, RNA was extracted from every sample and reverse transcribed into cDNA to serve as template. What TCRdb holds here is the immuneACCESS table cut down to in-frame rearrangements. Part of the clones is not present; checked against another copy, under half of the missing clones reflect an unresolved V gene, and the others are unexplained. In this sample the table shows about 200,000 clones, 50% to 60% of which occur a single time. Of the sample, less than 3.5% falls within the top ten clones. Sequencing was performed on CD4+ T cells sorted from blood, taken at week 4, from a patient treated with tofacitinib. The receptors were sampled from a human donor with alopecia areata.

This sequence joins TRBV29-1 and TRBJ1-1, with 9 bases identical to TRBD1. Germline V gene sequence: CDR1 SQVTM, CDR2 ANQGSEA. V shed 1 base, J shed 8 bases, and the junction held 8 bases outside the gene matches. The CDR3 sequence is 14 residues long. CDR3 nucleotide sequence: TGCAGCGTTGAAGGCCGGACAGGGGAACTAGAAGCTTTCTTT. Translation gives CSVEGRTGELEAFF.

This clone was recorded a few times. The rearrangement links TRBV30 to TRBJ2-2; TRBD1 is a possible D gene (5 bases). This CDR3 spans 14 amino acids. Germline V gene sequence: CDR1 GTSNPN, CDR2 SVGIG (reference sequence). Trimming pared 3 bases from V and 4 bases from J, leaving 12 bases between. CDR3 nucleotides: TGTGCCTGGAGCCCCGACAGTTTCACCGGGGAGCTGTTTTTT. It codes for CAWSPDSFTGELFF.

The rearrangement uses TRBV7-9 and TRBJ1-5; 8 positions match TRBD1. V was pared by 4 bases and J by 3 bases, with 2 bases of the junction left unmatched. The V gene's germline CDR1 is SEHNR and CDR2 FQNEAQ (reference sequence). This CDR3 comprises 14 residues. The DNA for the CDR3 is TGTGCCAGCAGCTCGGACAGGGTCAATCAGCCCCAGCATTTT. Protein product: CASSSDRVNQPQHF.

The gene calls are TRBV25-1 and TRBJ1-2, with 8 positions matching TRBD1. The CDR3 is made up of 14 amino acids. Looked up from germline, CDR1 is MGHDK and CDR2 is SYGVNS. V shed 4 bases, J shed 4 bases, and the junction held 5 bases outside the gene matches. The CDR3 DNA reads as TGTGCCAGCAGTGCGGACAGGGTAGTCTATGGCTACACCTTC. Its translation is CASSADRVVYGYTF.

The chain joins TRBV10-3 to TRBJ2-5; 8 bases agree with TRBD1. This CDR3 has 14 amino acids. The V gene's germline CDR1 is ENHRY and CDR2 SYGVKD. The junction had 8 bases not matched to a gene; V was cut back by 8 bases and J by 3 bases. DNA for the CDR3: TGTGCCATCGGGTTGACAGGGGAGAAAGAGACCCAGTACTTC. Its protein is CAIGLTGEKETQYF.

This clone came up a few times. This chain uses TRBV5-1 with TRBJ2-1; TRBD1 matches at 7 bases. CDR1 SGHRS and CDR2 YFSETQ come from the germline V gene. V was clipped by 0 bases and J by 7 bases; unmatched bases: 10. This CDR3 has 16 amino acids. The CDR3 nucleotides read TGCGCCAGCAGCTTGGTTCCGACAGGGAGTAAGAATGAGCAGTTCTTC. This codes for CASSLVPTGSKNEQFF.

CDR3 coding DNA: TGTGCCAGCAGCCTTACAGGGGGCGATTCACCCCTCCACTTT. Amino acids: CASSLTGGDSPLHF. This sequence joins TRBV7-9 and TRBJ1-6; 9 bases match TRBD1. The CDR3 extends over 14 amino acids. The junction had 4 bases not matched to a gene; V was cut back by 5 bases and J by 8 bases. Germline loops: CDR1 SEHNR, CDR2 FQNEAQ (reference sequence).

The chain employs TRBV29-1 and TRBJ1-1; D not resolved. V lost 3 bases and J 2 bases, leaving 10 bases between the germline ends. This CDR3 has 13 residues. The V gene's germline CDR1 is SQVTM and CDR2 ANQGSEA. This CDR3 reads CSVEQPANTEAFF. In nucleotides, the CDR3 is TGCAGCGTTGAGCAGCCGGCTAACACTGAAGCTTTCTTT.

The chain is built from TRBV28 and TRBJ2-7; D remains unclear. Germline CDR1 and CDR2: MDHEN and SYDVKM. Trimming stripped 6 bases from V and 4 bases from J, with 13 bases between. The CDR3 extends over 13 amino acids. As DNA, the CDR3 is TGTGCCAGCAGCCGCACCGGGCTTTACGAGCAGTACTTC. Translated: CASSRTGLYEQYF.

This clone was recorded a few times. The chain carries TRBV9 and TRBJ1-5; TRBD1 is a possible D gene (5 bases). Between the trimmed V and J ends, which lost 0 bases and 4 bases, there was a span of 11 bases. This CDR3 comprises 15 residues. Germline V lookup: CDR1 SGDLS, CDR2 YYNGEE. DNA for the CDR3: TGTGCCAGCAGCGTAGACGGACGGGGGAATCAGCCCCAGCATTTT. Protein product: CASSVDGRGNQPQHF.

On this clone: Mismatch with germline at one junction end may stem from a read error. The genes are TRBV30 and TRBJ1-6, with TRBD1 matching over 10 bases. The CDR3 consists of 14 residues. Per the germline V gene, CDR1 is GTSNPN and CDR2 is SVGIG (reference sequence). CDR3: CAWSGDRGNPPLHF. CDR3 nucleotide sequence: TGTGCCTGGAGTGGGGACAGGGGTAATCCACCCCTCCACTTT.

This rearrangement joins TRBV29-1 to TRBJ2-7; D unclear. This CDR3 is built from 12 residues. CDR1 is SQVTM and CDR2 is ANQGSEA in the germline V gene. Trimming stripped 5 bases from V and 2 bases from J, with 10 bases between. Written as DNA, the CDR3 is TGCAGCGTTTACAAGACTCCCTACGAGCAGTACTTC. Amino acid sequence: CSVYKTPYEQYF.

Here the CDR3 DNA reads TGTGCCAGCAGCTCGGACAGGGTCTATGGCTACACCTTC. Translation gives CASSSDRVYGYTF. The gene calls are TRBV5-6 and TRBJ1-2; TRBD1 matches 8 bases. The CDR3 runs to 13 residues. The ends lost 3 bases at V and 4 bases at J; junction bases unmatched: 2. Germline V gene sequence: CDR1 SGHDT, CDR2 YYEEEE. Full variable domain (missing parts from reference TRBV5-6 and TRBJ1-2): DAGVTQSPTHLIKTRGQQVTLRCSPKSGHDTVSWYQQALGQGPQFIFQYYEEEERQRGNFPDRFSGHQFPNYSSELNVNALLLGDSALYLCASSSDRVYGYTFGSGTRLTVV.

This clone was seen a handful of times. The chain uses TRBV10-3 and TRBJ1-2, with a tentative D call TRBD1 (6 bases). CDR3 size: 12 residues. Germline V CDR1 and CDR2: ENHRY, SYGVKD. Between the trimmed V and J ends, which lost 4 bases and 5 bases, there was a span of 8 bases. CDR3 sequence reads: CAISGTVYGYTF. The CDR3 DNA follows: TGTGCCATCAGTGGGACAGTATATGGCTACACCTTC.

This chain links TRBV7-2 with TRBJ1-6, with D perhaps matching TRBD1 (6 bases). The germline CDR1 and CDR2 sequences are SGHTA and FQGNSA. V was shortened by 5 bases and J by 7 bases, with 18 bases between the two germline ends. This CDR3 comprises 16 residues. Here the CDR3 DNA reads TGTGCCAGCAGCAGTGACGGACAGTTGAGCAATTCACCCCTCCACTTT. This gives the protein CASSSDGQLSNSPLHF.

The rearrangement links TRBV28 to TRBJ1-2; a possible D gene is TRBD1 (5 bases). The CDR3 has 13 amino acids. Per germline, CDR1 MDHEN and CDR2 SYDVKM. V dropped 3 bases and J dropped 2 bases, with 7 bases sitting between them. DNA of the CDR3: TGTGCCAGCAGTTTGGGACGGAACTATGGCTACACCTTC. This encodes CASSLGRNYGYTF.

The V call is TRBV29-1, the J call TRBJ2-2; D may be TRBD2 (5 bases). This CDR3 has 13 amino acids. Germline CDR1 is SQVTM and CDR2 is ANQGSEA. V was clipped by 3 bases and J by 3 bases, with 8 bases between them. The CDR3 here is CSVDVRDTGELFF. DNA for the CDR3: TGCAGCGTTGACGTGAGGGACACCGGGGAGCTGTTTTTT.

The chain recombines TRBV2 with TRBJ2-1; D is uncertain. Germline V gene lookup returns CDR1 SNHLY and CDR2 FYNNEI. The CDR3 has 11 residues. The ends were cut back, 5 bases at V and 8 bases at J, with 7 bases in the middle. CDR3 DNA sequence: TGTGCCAGCAGTTCCCTTGATGAGCAGTTCTTC. Its translation is CASSSLDEQFF.

The V call is TRBV29-1, the J call TRBJ2-5; 8 bases line up with TRBD1. CDR1 is SQVTM and CDR2 is ANQGSEA in the germline V gene. This CDR3 contains 14 residues. The V segment lost 3 bases and the J segment 6 bases; nucleotides outside the gene matches: 9. CDR3 in amino acids: CSVDLRQGAQTQYF. The CDR3 DNA reads TGCAGCGTTGATTTAAGGCAGGGGGCCCAGACCCAGTACTTC.

The chain carries TRBV25-1 and TRBJ2-7; D perhaps matches TRBD2 (6 bases). CDR1 is MGHDK and CDR2 is SYGVNS in the germline V gene. V lost 6 bases to trimming and J lost 7 bases, with 16 bases between them. The CDR3 runs to 13 residues. The CDR3 region is CASRGTSPGEQYF. The CDR3 nucleotides read TGTGCCAGCAGAGGGACTTCTCCTGGTGAGCAGTACTTC.

The chain is built from TRBV15 and TRBJ1-4; D not resolved. Germline values: CDR1 LNHNV, CDR2 YYDKDF (reference sequence). The CDR3 is 15 amino acids. Between the trimmed V and J ends, which lost 1 base and 7 bases, there was a span of 13 bases. CDR3 nucleotide sequence: TGTGCCACCAGCAGAGCGGGCAAAGTCGGTGAAAAACTGTTTTTT. Translating gives CATSRAGKVGEKLFF.

The chain employs TRBV29-1 and TRBJ2-3; D is possibly TRBD2 (5 bases). Germline CDR1 reads SQVTM; CDR2 reads ANQGSEA. The CDR3 has 14 amino acids. Between the trimmed V and J ends, which lost 6 bases and 1 base, there was a span of 14 bases. The CDR3 region is CSVQGSEGTDTQYF. For the CDR3, the DNA is TGCAGCGTCCAAGGGTCGGAGGGCACAGATACGCAGTATTTT.

This clone was counted only a few times. J is TRBJ2-3 and V is TRBV7-2; TRBD2 matches at 9 bases. The V gene end was trimmed by 5 bases and the J gene end by 3 bases; junction bases not matched to a gene: 3. The length of the CDR3 is 14 residues. Germline CDR1 SGHTA, CDR2 FQGNSA. CDR3 sequence (DNA): TGTGCCAGCAGCCTCGGACTAGCGACAGATACGCAGTATTTT. Translated: CASSLGLATDTQYF.

V gene TRBV30 combines with J gene TRBJ2-3; TRBD2 matches 9 bases. The CDR3 spans 14 residues. CDR1 is GTSNPN and CDR2 is SVGIG in the germline V gene (reference sequence). V lost 7 bases to trimming and J lost 10 bases; unmatched junction nucleotides: 15. The CDR3 bases are TGTGCCTCATCGCCGGGACTAGCTGGAGGCGCGCAGTATTTT. Translated, it gives CASSPGLAGGAQYF.

The J gene is TRBJ1-2, the V gene TRBV7-2; 11 bases are a match to TRBD1. CDR3 length: 15 residues. J was trimmed by 4 bases and V by 5 bases; bases with no gene match: 6. Looked up from germline, CDR1 is SGHTA and CDR2 is FQGNSA. The CDR3 DNA sequence: TGTGCCAGCAGCCCCAGGACAGGGGGCCCCTATGGCTACACCTTC. Protein: CASSPRTGGPYGYTF.

The chain joins TRBV6-6 to TRBJ2-7; 8 bases are a match to TRBD2. The CDR3 loop spans 15 amino acids. Germline lookup yields CDR1 MNHNY and CDR2 SVGAGI (reference sequence). V dropped 5 bases and J dropped 3; count of bases not matched to a gene: 9. DNA of the CDR3: TGTGCCAGCAGTCCTGATGAAGCGGGGGACTACGAGCAGTACTTC. The encoded protein is CASSPDEAGDYEQYF.

The chain is built from TRBV29-1 and TRBJ1-2; 7 bases line up with TRBD1. This CDR3 is built from 13 residues. CDR1 SQVTM and CDR2 ANQGSEA come from the germline V gene. V dropped 1 base and J dropped 8; count of bases not matched to a gene: 7. The CDR3 sequence: CSVEVWQGDGYTF. The CDR3 DNA follows: TGCAGCGTTGAAGTTTGGCAGGGGGACGGCTACACCTTC.

The chain recombines TRBV5-6 with TRBJ2-6; D is unclear. From germline, CDR1 is SGHDT and CDR2 YYEEEE. CDR3 length equals 16 residues. V dropped 1 base and J dropped 3 bases, with 11 bases sitting between them. CDR3 nucleotide sequence: TGTGCCAGCAGCTTGTTGTACGGGCTTGGGGCCAACGTCCTGACTTTC. Amino acids: CASSLLYGLGANVLTF.

This clone was counted only a few times. The chain joins TRBV25-1 to TRBJ1-1, with 9 nucleotides matching TRBD1. V lost 4 bases, J lost 10 bases, and 1 base stayed unmatched. The CDR3 spans 11 residues. CDR1 and CDR2 from the germline V gene are MGHDK and SYGVNS. As DNA, the CDR3 is TGTGCCAGCAGTGGACAGGGGGGAGCTTTCTTT. Translation gives CASSGQGGAFF.

The chain carries TRBV4-1 and TRBJ2-5; 10 positions match TRBD1. This CDR3 has 14 amino acids. The germline V gene encodes CDR1 MGHRA and CDR2 YSYEKL. Losses at the gene ends were 2 bases for V and 5 bases for J; bases not matched to a gene: 2. The CDR3 loop reads CASSQPTGGETQYF. As DNA, the CDR3 is TGCGCCAGCAGCCAACCGACAGGGGGCGAGACCCAGTACTTC.

This clone was picked up a small number of times. This chain uses TRBV4-1 with TRBJ2-2; TRBD1 aligns across 11 bases. Germline lookup yields CDR1 MGHRA and CDR2 YSYEKL. The CDR3 covers 18 residues. The V segment lost 4 bases and the J segment 7 bases; nucleotides outside the gene matches: 14. The CDR3 region is CASSRLGQGANYGGELFF. The DNA of the CDR3 is TGCGCCAGCAGCCGCCTCGGACAGGGGGCGAATTATGGCGGGGAGCTGTTTTTT.

V and J are TRBV29-1 and TRBJ1-2; TRBD1 agrees at 9 bases. V trimming: 7 bases; J trimming: 6 bases; junction bases outside the gene matches: 15. This CDR3 spans 15 amino acids. The germline CDR1 and CDR2 sequences are SQVTM and ANQGSEA. In nucleotides, the CDR3 is TGCAGCGCCAAAGTTCTCGGGACAGGGCGGGATGGCTACACCTTC. Its protein product is CSAKVLGTGRDGYTF.